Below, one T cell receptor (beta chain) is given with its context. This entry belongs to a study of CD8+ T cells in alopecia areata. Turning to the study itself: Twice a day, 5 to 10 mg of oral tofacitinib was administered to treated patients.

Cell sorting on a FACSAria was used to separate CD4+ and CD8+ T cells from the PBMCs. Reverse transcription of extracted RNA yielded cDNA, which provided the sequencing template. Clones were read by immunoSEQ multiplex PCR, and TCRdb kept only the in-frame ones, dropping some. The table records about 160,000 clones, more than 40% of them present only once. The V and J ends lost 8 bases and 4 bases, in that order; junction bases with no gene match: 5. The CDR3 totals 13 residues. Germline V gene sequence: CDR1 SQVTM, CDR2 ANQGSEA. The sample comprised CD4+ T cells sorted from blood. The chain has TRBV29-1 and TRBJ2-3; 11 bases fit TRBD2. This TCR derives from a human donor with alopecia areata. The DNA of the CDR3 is TGCAGCCTAGCGGGAGGTCGCTCAGATACGCAGTATTTT. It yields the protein CSLAGGRSDTQYF.